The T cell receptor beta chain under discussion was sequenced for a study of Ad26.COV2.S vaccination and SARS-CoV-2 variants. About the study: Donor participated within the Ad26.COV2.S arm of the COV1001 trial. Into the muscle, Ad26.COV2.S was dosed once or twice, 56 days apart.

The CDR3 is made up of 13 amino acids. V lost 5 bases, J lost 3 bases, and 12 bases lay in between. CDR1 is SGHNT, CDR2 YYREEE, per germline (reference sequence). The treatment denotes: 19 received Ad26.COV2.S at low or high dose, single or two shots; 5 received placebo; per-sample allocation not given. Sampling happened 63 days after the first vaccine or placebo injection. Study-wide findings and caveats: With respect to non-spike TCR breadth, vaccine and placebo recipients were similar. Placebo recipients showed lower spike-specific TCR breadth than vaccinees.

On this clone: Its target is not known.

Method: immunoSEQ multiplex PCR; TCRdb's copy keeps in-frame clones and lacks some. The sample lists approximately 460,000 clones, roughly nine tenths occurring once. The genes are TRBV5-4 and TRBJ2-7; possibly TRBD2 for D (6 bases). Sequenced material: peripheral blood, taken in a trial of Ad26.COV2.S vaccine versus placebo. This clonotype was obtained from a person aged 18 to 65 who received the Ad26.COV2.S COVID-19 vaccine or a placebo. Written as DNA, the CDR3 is TGTGCCAGCAGTCCCGGACTATTCTACGAGCAGTACTTC. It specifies CASSPGLFYEQYF.